The 31 T cell receptor beta chains below all came from one sample that was sequenced in a study of shared clonotypes between healthy human individuals. The protocol was immunoSEQ multiplex PCR, while the TCRdb copy is restricted to in-frame clones and leaves out a portion. The sample contains about 2.4 million clones, 80% to 95% of which appear only once. The specimen was naive CD4+ T cells from PBMCs. The sample's subset: CD45RA+ positively selected. These receptors were collected from a man younger than 35 in good health. Some clones in this sample may be carry-over from other donors' samples.

The chain links TRBV7-2 to TRBJ1-1; D is unclear. This CDR3 contains 15 residues. CDR1 is SGHTA and CDR2 is FQGNSA in the germline V gene. V was cut by 2 bases and J by 2 bases, with 12 bases left in between. The DNA of the CDR3 is TGTGCCAGCAGCTTATCCGGCAGTCCCAACACTGAAGCTTTCTTT. This encodes CASSLSGSPNTEAFF.

This rearrangement joins TRBV13 to TRBJ2-7; 7 positions agree with TRBD1. Germline CDR1 PRHDT, CDR2 FYEKMQ (reference sequence). CDR3 length: 15 residues. V was pared by 1 base and J by 4 bases, with 7 bases of the junction left unmatched. The CDR3 region is CASSLVGGVGYEQYF. CDR3 DNA: TGTGCCAGCAGCTTAGTAGGGGGCGTGGGATACGAGCAGTACTTC.

The V and J genes are TRBV7-2 and TRBJ2-1; D is undetermined. The V gene lost 7 bases and the J gene lost 1 base, with 20 bases spanning the gap. This CDR3 region has 17 residues. CDR1 is SGHTA, CDR2 FQGNSA, per germline. CDR3 amino acids: CASTSPGRPLSYNEQFF. The CDR3 nucleotides read TGTGCCAGCACCTCCCCCGGCCGTCCCCTTTCCTACAATGAGCAGTTCTTC.

This chain connects TRBV19 to TRBJ1-2; the D is unclear. The CDR3 length is 14 residues. Germline lookup yields CDR1 LNHDA and CDR2 SQIVND (reference sequence). Trimming removed 7 bases at V and 8 bases at J, with 20 bases between. The CDR3: CASNGSPDGGGYTF. As DNA, the CDR3 is TGTGCCAGTAATGGTAGTCCCGATGGAGGAGGCTACACCTTC.

This chain joins TRBV28 and TRBJ2-7; the D gene is possibly TRBD2 (6 bases). This CDR3 spans 14 amino acids. Germline V gene lookup returns CDR1 MDHEN and CDR2 SYDVKM. The V end lost 6 bases, the J end lost 6 bases, and 18 bases lay between the germline ends. CDR3 protein: CASSHGGPGLEQYF. The CDR3 coding sequence is TGTGCCAGCAGCCACGGAGGACCGGGACTCGAGCAGTACTTC.

The chain links TRBV18 to TRBJ1-1; TRBD1 aligns across 7 bases. From germline, CDR1 is KGHSH and CDR2 LQKENI. The CDR3 is made up of 15 amino acids. The V and J ends lost 3 bases and 1 base, in that order; junction bases with no gene match: 5. CDR3 DNA sequence: TGTGCCAGCTCACCCACAGGGGCCTCGAACACTGAAGCTTTCTTT. Its protein product is CASSPTGASNTEAFF.

The rearrangement joins TRBV5-4 to TRBJ1-2; D gene uncertain. This CDR3 contains 13 residues. CDR1 is SGHNT and CDR2 is YYREEE in the germline V gene (reference sequence). The V gene lost 0 bases and the J gene lost 2 bases, with 5 bases spanning the gap. The CDR3 DNA follows: TGTGCCAGCAGCTTGGCAAGAAACTATGGCTACACCTTC. This gives the protein CASSLARNYGYTF.

V gene TRBV19 combines with J gene TRBJ2-3; D gene uncertain. The CDR3 consists of 13 residues. Trimming cost V 7 bases and J 0 bases, with 8 bases left between them. Germline loops: CDR1 LNHDA, CDR2 SQIVND (reference sequence). CDR3 nucleotide sequence: TGTGCCAGTACCCCAGCCAGCACAGATACGCAGTATTTT. It is translated as CASTPASTDTQYF.

The chain is built from TRBV5-6 and TRBJ2-3; 8 bases agree with TRBD2. This CDR3 is built from 13 residues. V shed 4 bases and J 9 bases; nucleotides not matched to a gene: 7. Germline V gene data show CDR1 as SGHDT and CDR2 as YYEEEE. The CDR3 protein is CASSLRREGTQYF. For the CDR3, the DNA is TGTGCCAGCAGCCTTCGACGGGAGGGGACGCAGTATTTT.

The chain recombines TRBV28 with TRBJ1-2; D call uncertain. The CDR3 contains 12 residues. Trimming stripped 4 bases from V and 3 bases from J, with 6 bases between. The germline gives CDR1 MDHEN, CDR2 SYDVKM. The DNA for the CDR3 is TGTGCCAGCAGTTATTGGCACTATGGCTACACCTTC. This sequence encodes CASSYWHYGYTF.

CDR3 amino acids: CASTPLAGVPGYTF. CDR3 bases: TGTGCCAGCACCCCATTGGCAGGGGTTCCTGGCTACACCTTC. V and J are TRBV9 and TRBJ1-2; maybe TRBD1 (6 bases). CDR1 and CDR2 (germline): SGDLS, YYNGEE. V was trimmed by 6 bases and J by 7 bases, leaving 19 bases between them. The CDR3 consists of 14 residues.

This sequence joins TRBV27 and TRBJ1-5; tentative D call: TRBD1 (5 bases). Germline CDR1 reads MNHEY; CDR2 reads SMNVEV (reference sequence). V was clipped by 3 bases and J by 2 bases, with 11 bases between them. The CDR3 consists of 15 residues. CDR3 sequence (DNA): TGTGCCAGCAGTTTTCGAGGAGGGGGCAATCAGCCCCAGCATTTT. Residues: CASSFRGGGNQPQHF.

The rearrangement links TRBV7-9 to TRBJ1-1; 7 bases are shared with TRBD1. The V and J ends lost 4 bases and 2 bases, in that order; junction bases with no gene match: 7. The CDR3 is made up of 15 amino acids. Germline V gene sequence: CDR1 SEHNR, CDR2 FQNEAQ (reference sequence). The CDR3 is CASSSRTGHNTEAFF. CDR3 coding DNA: TGTGCCAGCAGCTCCCGGACAGGACATAACACTGAAGCTTTCTTT. Supplemented by reference TRBV7-9 and TRBJ1-1, the full variable domain reads DTGVSQNPRHKITKRGQNVTFRCDPISEHNRLYWYRQTLGQGPEFLTYFQNEAQLEKSRLLSDRFSAERPKGSFSTLEIQRTEQGDSAMYLCASSSRTGHNTEAFFGQGTRLTVV.

This chain uses TRBV5-6 with TRBJ2-7; D is ambiguous. Germline-derived CDR1 and CDR2 are SGHDT and YYEEEE. CDR3 length: 16 amino acids. V lost 1 base, J lost 5 bases, and 19 bases lay in between. This chain's CDR3 is CASSLMGAQALHEQYF. CDR3 nucleotide sequence: TGTGCCAGCAGCTTGATGGGCGCGCAGGCCCTCCACGAGCAGTACTTC.

The rearrangement joins TRBV12-5 to TRBJ2-1; D gene uncertain. The germline V gene encodes CDR1 LGHNT and CDR2 FRNRAP. V was trimmed by 6 bases and J by 4 bases, leaving 10 bases between them. This CDR3 region has 13 residues. CDR3 nucleotides: TGTGCTAGTGGCCCCGGCTGGTACAATGAGCAGTTCTTC. As protein: CASGPGWYNEQFF.

The rearrangement links TRBV5-1 to TRBJ2-5; 8 nucleotides line up with TRBD1. The end of the DNA aligns better with TRBJ2-7, so the J call may be wrong. The germline gives CDR1 SGHRS, CDR2 YFSETQ. This CDR3 has 14 residues. CDR3 in amino acids: CASSQGQDSYEQYF. The CDR3 DNA reads as TGCGCCAGCAGCCAGGGACAGGACTCCTACGAGCAGTACTTC.

This clone occurred once. The chain recombines TRBV4-1 with TRBJ1-2; no reliable D call. Germline V gene sequence: CDR1 MGHRA, CDR2 YSYEKL. Deletions cut 4 bases from V and 4 bases from J, with 16 bases between. This CDR3 is built from 15 residues. The CDR3 DNA reads as TGCGCCAGCAGCCTGGAAGAGGGCAGGTCCTATGGCTACACCTTC. This encodes CASSLEEGRSYGYTF.

V usage is TRBV28 and J usage is TRBJ1-2; the match to TRBD1 covers 12 bases. Germline CDR1 reads MDHEN; CDR2 reads SYDVKM. The CDR3 sequence is 16 residues long. J lost 7 bases, V lost 3 bases, and 9 bases had no gene match. CDR3 region: CASSFLPGQGAVGYTF. CDR3 nucleotides: TGTGCCAGCAGTTTCCTCCCGGGACAGGGGGCGGTTGGCTACACCTTC.

This chain uses TRBV5-1 with TRBJ2-5, with TRBD2 matching over 7 bases. The V and J ends lost 2 bases and 4 bases, in that order; junction bases with no gene match: 8. Germline V lookup: CDR1 SGHRS, CDR2 YFSETQ. There are 15 residues in the CDR3. Here the CDR3 reads CASSFGREWIETQYF. The CDR3 DNA is TGCGCCAGCAGCTTTGGGCGGGAGTGGATAGAGACCCAGTACTTC.

This chain's CDR3 is CAISASGATDTQYF. The CDR3 nucleotides read TGTGCCATCAGTGCCAGCGGCGCCACAGATACGCAGTATTTT. V gene TRBV10-3 combines with J gene TRBJ2-3; tentatively, D is TRBD2 (5 bases). The CDR3 is 14 amino acids. The germline gives CDR1 ENHRY, CDR2 SYGVKD. Between the trimmed V and J ends, which lost 4 bases and 2 bases, there was a span of 10 bases.

This clone came up once. The chain recombines TRBV14 with TRBJ2-7; the match to TRBD2 covers 8 bases. There are 16 residues in the CDR3. V lost 4 bases and J lost 3; bases outside the gene matches: 11. Germline-derived CDR1 and CDR2 are SGHDN and FVKESK. Here the CDR3 reads CASSLSLGSGDYEQYF. CDR3 nucleotides: TGTGCCAGCAGCCTCTCCCTGGGTAGCGGGGACTACGAGCAGTACTTC.

This rearrangement joins TRBV23-1 to TRBJ1-2, with D tentatively TRBD1 (5 bases). TRBV23-1 falls under the ORF class, with uncertain function. V was shortened by 9 bases and J by 5 bases, with 7 bases between the two germline ends. This CDR3 comprises 10 residues. The CDR3 sequence: CARGPYGYTF. CDR3 nucleotide sequence: TGCGCCAGGGGGCCGTATGGCTACACCTTC.

The chain uses TRBV2 and TRBJ1-6; maybe TRBD1 (5 bases). The V gene lost 6 bases and the J gene lost 10 bases, with 13 bases spanning the gap. Germline V gives CDR1 SNHLY, CDR2 FYNNEI. This CDR3 is built from 13 residues. Here the CDR3 reads CASSQGWKSPLHF. The CDR3 nucleotides read TGTGCCAGCAGCCAGGGTTGGAAATCACCCCTCCACTTT.

CDR3 loop: CASSFRLAERETQYF. CDR3 DNA: TGTGCCAGCAGCTTCCGACTAGCGGAGAGGGAGACCCAGTACTTC. V and J are TRBV14 and TRBJ2-5, with TRBD2 matching 9 bases. Germline-derived CDR1 and CDR2 are SGHDN and FVKESK. V shed 5 bases, J shed 5 bases, and the junction held 9 bases outside the gene matches. CDR3 length: 15 amino acids.

CDR3 sequence: CASSLLTSRYGRYF. The CDR3 DNA sequence: TGTGCCAGCAGTCTCCTGACTAGCAGGTATGGTCGCTACTTC. This sequence joins TRBV28 and TRBJ2-7; 7 bases are a match to TRBD2. The CDR3 runs to 14 residues. Germline V gives CDR1 MDHEN, CDR2 SYDVKM. V lost 5 bases and J lost 13; bases outside the gene matches: 17.

The genes are TRBV30 and TRBJ1-1; D possibly corresponds to TRBD1 (6 bases). Trimming shortened V by 6 bases and J by 3 bases, and 11 bases separated the two germline ends. Germline loops: CDR1 GTSNPN, CDR2 SVGIG (reference sequence). This CDR3 comprises 12 residues. The CDR3 is CACNREYTEAFF. The CDR3 DNA is TGTGCCTGTAACAGGGAATACACTGAAGCTTTCTTT. Combining the CDR3 with reference TRBV30 and TRBJ1-1 gives the whole variable domain SQTIHQWPATLVQPVGSPLSLECTVEGTSNPNLYWYRQAAGRGLQLLFYSVGIGQISSEVPQNLSASRPQDRQFILSSKKLLLSDSGFYLCACNREYTEAFFGQGTRLTVV.

Only one count was recorded for this clone. This chain links TRBV5-1 with TRBJ1-5; 9 bases line up with TRBD1. The CDR3 is made up of 15 amino acids. CDR1 is SGHRS and CDR2 is YFSETQ in the germline V gene. V was clipped by 5 bases and J by 5 bases; unmatched bases: 8. CDR3 amino acids: CASRPTGGGDQPQHF. The CDR3 nucleotides are TGCGCCAGCAGGCCAACAGGGGGCGGTGATCAGCCCCAGCATTTT.

J is TRBJ1-4 and V is TRBV27, with a tentative D call TRBD1 (5 bases). The CDR3 runs to 15 residues. CDR1 and CDR2 (germline): MNHEY, SMNVEV (reference sequence). Trimming pared 2 bases from V and 7 bases from J, leaving 14 bases between. The CDR3 region has the DNA TGTGCCAGCAGTTTAGCCGGGACTACGGGTGAAAAACTGTTTTTT. The encoded protein is CASSLAGTTGEKLFF.

V gene TRBV28 combines with J gene TRBJ1-2; TRBD1 is a possible D gene (5 bases). The germline V gene has CDR1 MDHEN and CDR2 SYDVKM. Trimming removed 5 bases at V and 5 bases at J, with 9 bases between. The CDR3 is 12 residues long. The CDR3 reads CASSMGDYGYTF. The CDR3 bases are TGTGCCAGCAGTATGGGGGATTATGGCTACACCTTC.

The chain recombines TRBV7-9 with TRBJ1-5; D uncertain. Germline CDR1 is SEHNR and CDR2 is FQNEAQ (reference sequence). V was clipped by 4 bases and J by 1 base, with 8 bases between them. The CDR3 contains 14 residues. CDR3 protein: CASSSPASNQPQHF. Written as DNA, the CDR3 is TGTGCCAGCAGCTCCCCGGCCAGCAATCAGCCCCAGCATTTT.

V gene TRBV6-1 combines with J gene TRBJ1-2, with D uncertain. This CDR3 region has 14 residues. V shed 8 bases and J shed 4 bases, with 17 bases lying between them. Germline CDR1 is MNHNS and CDR2 is SASEGT. The CDR3 nucleotides read TGTGCCAGCGATAAGCCCGGGTGGGCCTATGGCTACACCTTC. It specifies CASDKPGWAYGYTF.